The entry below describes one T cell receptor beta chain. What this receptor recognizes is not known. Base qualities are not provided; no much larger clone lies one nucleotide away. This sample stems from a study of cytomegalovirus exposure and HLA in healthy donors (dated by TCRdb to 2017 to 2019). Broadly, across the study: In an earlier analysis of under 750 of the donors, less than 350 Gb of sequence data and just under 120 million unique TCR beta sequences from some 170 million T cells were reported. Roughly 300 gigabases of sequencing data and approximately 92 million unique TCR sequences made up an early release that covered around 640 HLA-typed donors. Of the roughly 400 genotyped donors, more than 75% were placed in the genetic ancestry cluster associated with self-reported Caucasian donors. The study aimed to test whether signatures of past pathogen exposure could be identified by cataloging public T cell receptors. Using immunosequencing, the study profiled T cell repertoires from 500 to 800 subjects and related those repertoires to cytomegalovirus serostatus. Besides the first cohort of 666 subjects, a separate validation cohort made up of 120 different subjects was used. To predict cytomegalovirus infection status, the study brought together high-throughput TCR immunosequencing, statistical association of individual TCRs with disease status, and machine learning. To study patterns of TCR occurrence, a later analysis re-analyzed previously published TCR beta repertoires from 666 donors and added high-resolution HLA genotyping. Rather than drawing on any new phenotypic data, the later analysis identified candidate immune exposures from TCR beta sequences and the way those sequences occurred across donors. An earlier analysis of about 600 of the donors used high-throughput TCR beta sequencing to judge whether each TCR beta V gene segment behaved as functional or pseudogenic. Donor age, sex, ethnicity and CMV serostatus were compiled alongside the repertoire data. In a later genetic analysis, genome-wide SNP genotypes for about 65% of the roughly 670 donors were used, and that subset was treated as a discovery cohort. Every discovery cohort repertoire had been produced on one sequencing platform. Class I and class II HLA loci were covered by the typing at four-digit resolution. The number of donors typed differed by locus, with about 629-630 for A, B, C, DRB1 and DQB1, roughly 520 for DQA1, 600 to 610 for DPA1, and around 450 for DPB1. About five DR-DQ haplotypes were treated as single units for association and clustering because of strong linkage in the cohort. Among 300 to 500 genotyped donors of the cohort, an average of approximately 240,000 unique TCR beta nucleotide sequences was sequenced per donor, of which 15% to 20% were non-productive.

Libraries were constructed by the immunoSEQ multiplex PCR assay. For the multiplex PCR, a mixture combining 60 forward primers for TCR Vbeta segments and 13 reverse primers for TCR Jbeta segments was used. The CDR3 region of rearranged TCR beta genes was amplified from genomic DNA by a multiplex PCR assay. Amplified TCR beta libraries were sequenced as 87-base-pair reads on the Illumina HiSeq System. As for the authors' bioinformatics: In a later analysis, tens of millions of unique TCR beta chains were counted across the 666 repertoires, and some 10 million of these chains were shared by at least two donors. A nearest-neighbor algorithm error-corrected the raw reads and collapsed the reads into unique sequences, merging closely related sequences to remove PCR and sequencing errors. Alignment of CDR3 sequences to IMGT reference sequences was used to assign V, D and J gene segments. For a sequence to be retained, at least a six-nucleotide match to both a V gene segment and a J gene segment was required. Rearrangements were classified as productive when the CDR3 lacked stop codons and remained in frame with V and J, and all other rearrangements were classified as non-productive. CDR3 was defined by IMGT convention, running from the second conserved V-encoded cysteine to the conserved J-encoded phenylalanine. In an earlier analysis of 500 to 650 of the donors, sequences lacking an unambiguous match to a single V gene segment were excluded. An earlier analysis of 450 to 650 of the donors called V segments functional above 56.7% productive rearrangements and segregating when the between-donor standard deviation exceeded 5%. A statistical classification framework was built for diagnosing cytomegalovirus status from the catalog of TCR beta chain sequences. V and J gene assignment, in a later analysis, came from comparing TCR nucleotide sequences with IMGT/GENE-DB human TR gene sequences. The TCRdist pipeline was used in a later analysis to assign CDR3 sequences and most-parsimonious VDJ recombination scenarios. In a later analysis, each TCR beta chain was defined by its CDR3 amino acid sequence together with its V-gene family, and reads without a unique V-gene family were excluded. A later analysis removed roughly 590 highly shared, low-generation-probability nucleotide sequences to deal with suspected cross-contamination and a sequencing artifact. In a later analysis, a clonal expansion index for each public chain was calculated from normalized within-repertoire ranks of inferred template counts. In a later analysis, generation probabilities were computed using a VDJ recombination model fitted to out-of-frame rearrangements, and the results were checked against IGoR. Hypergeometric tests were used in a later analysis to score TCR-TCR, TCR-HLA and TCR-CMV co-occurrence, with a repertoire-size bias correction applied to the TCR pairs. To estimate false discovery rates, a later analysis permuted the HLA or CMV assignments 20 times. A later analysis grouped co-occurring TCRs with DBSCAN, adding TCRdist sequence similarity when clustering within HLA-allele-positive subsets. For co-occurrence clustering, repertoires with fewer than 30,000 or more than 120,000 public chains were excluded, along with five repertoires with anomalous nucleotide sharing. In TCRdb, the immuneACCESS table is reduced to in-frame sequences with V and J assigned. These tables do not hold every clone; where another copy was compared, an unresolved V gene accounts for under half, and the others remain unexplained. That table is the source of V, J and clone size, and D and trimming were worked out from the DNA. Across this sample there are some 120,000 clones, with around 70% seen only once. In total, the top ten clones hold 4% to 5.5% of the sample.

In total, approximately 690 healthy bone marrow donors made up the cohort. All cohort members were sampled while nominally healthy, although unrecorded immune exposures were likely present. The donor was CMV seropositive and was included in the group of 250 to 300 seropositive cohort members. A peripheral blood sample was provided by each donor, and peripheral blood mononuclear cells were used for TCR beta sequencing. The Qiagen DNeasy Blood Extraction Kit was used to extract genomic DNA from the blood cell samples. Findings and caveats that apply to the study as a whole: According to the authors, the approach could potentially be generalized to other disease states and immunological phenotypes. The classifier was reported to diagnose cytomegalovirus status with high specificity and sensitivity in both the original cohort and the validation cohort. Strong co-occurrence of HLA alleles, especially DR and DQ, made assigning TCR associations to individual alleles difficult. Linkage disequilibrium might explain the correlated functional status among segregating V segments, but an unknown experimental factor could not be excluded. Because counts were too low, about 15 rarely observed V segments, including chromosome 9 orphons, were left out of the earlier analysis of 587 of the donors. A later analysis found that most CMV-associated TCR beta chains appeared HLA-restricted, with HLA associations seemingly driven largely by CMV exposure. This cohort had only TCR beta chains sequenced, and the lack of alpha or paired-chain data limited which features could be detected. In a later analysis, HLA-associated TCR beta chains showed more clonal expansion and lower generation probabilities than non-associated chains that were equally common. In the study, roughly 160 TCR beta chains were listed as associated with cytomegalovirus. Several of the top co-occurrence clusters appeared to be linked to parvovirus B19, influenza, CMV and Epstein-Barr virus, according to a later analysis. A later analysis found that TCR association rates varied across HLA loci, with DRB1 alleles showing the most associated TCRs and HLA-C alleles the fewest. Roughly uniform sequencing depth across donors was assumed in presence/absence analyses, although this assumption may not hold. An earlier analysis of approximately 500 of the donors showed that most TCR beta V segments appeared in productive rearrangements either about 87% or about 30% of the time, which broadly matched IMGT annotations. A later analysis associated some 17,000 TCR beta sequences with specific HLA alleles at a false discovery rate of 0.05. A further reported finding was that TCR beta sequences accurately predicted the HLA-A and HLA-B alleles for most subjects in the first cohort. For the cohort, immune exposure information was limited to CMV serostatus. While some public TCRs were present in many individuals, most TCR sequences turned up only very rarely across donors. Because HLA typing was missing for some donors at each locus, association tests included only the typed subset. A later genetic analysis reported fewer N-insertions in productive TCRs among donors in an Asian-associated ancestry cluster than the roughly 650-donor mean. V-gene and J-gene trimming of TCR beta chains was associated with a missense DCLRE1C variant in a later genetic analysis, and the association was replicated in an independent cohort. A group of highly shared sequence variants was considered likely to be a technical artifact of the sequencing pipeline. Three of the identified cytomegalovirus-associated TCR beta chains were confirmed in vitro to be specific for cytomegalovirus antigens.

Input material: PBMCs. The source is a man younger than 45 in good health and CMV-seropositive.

The bases are TGTGCCAGCTCACCACGAGAGACAGGGGGCACCGGGGAGCTGTTTTTT. The resulting protein is CASSPRETGGTGELFF. The chain couples TRBV18 to TRBJ2-2, with TRBD1 identical over 9 junction bases. There are 16 amino acids in the CDR3, from cysteine to phenylalanine inclusive. Only CDR3 DNA remains: 48 bases, in frame from the first base. Trimming accounts for 1 base at V and 4 bases at J, while the number of junction bases matched to no gene is 4. CDR1 and CDR2 were assigned from the germline V gene as KGHSH and LQKENI.